This paragraph covers one T cell receptor beta chain sequence. This sample was included in a study of blood T cell repertoires in COVID-19. The CDR3 contains 15 residues. CDR1 SGHTA and CDR2 FQGTGA come from the germline V gene. V was cut by 2 bases and J by 4 bases, with 15 bases left in between. Methods used by the authors: Estimated nucleated cell counts came from reference gene primer amplification. The method was immunoSEQ multiplex PCR; TCRdb's version includes in-frame clones alone and lacks a portion of them. The DNA gave D and trimming, while V, J and clone size come from that table. The table lists about 160,000 clones, 65% to 80% of them singletons.

This rearrangement joins TRBV7-3 to TRBJ2-7; perhaps TRBD2 as D (6 bases). Sequencing was performed on peripheral blood. This clonotype was obtained from a man between 60 and 70 years old with acute or convalescent COVID-19. CDR3 amino acids: CASSLYPMEGYEQYF. The CDR3 nucleotides are TGTGCCAGCAGCTTATACCCAATGGAGGGGTACGAGCAGTACTTC.